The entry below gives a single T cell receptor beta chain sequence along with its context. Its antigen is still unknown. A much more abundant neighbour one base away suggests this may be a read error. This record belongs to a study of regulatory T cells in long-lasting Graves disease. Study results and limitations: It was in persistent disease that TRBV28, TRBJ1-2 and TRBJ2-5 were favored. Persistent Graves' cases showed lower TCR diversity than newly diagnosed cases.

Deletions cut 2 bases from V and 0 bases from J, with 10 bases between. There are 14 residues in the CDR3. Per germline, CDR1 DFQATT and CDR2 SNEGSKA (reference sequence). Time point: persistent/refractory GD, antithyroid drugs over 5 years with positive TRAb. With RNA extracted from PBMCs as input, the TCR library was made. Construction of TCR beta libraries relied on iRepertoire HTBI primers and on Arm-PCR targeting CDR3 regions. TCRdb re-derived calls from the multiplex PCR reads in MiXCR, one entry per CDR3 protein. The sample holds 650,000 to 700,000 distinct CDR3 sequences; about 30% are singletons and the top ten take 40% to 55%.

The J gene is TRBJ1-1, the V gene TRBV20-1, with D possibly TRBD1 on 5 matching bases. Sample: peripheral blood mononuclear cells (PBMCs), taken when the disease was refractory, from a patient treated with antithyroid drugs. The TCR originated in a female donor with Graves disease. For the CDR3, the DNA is TGCAGTGCTAGACTGGGACTGGTGAACACTGAAGCTTTCTTT. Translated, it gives CSARLGLVNTEAFF.